This TCR beta chain was identified during a study of CD8 T cells in ankylosing spondylitis. This clonotype was counted a few times. Its specificity is not known. TCRdb itself ran the 5' RACE reads through MiXCR, one entry per CDR3 protein. The table lists around 430,000 distinct CDR3 sequences, roughly 15% of them singletons. Germline lookup yields CDR1 SGHTA and CDR2 FQGNSA. The CDR3 runs 13 residues. V gave up 2 bases and J gave up 6 bases, with 7 bases separating them. General study points: Certain motif variants had earlier appeared in reactive arthritis synovial fluid and blood. Seemingly distinctive of ankylosing spondylitis blood was a TCR beta motif formed by eight highly homologous variants.

The gene calls are TRBV7-2 and TRBJ2-2; D gene ambiguous. The clonotype was recovered from a male donor with ankylosing spondylitis. Material for sequencing was blood, either unsorted or a sorted T cell fraction (not recorded which). The CDR3 here is CASSLIQAGELFF. The DNA of the CDR3 is TGTGCCAGCAGCTTAATCCAGGCCGGGGAGCTGTTTTTT.